These T cell receptor beta chains were read from a single sample in a study of T cell repertoires in cytomegalovirus infection. TCRdb called the reads again in MiXCR, with one record for every CDR3 protein. The sample holds roughly 630,000 distinct CDR3 sequences, approximately 24% seen once. Sequencing used CD8+ T cells from PBMCs. The receptors were sampled from a human donor in good health (CMV status not recorded). Some clones in this sample may be carry-over from other donors' samples. CDR3s include the opening cysteine and the closing phenylalanine or tryptophan. A D gene is named only where the DNA matches it firmly. The size of a clone is reported for some rows only, either as once, few or many, or as a class for expanded clones.

clone size	D gene	V gene	J gene	CDR3 protein	CDR3 DNA
few	-	TRBV18	TRBJ2-4	CASSLSRGPIAKNIQYF	TGTGCCAGCTCACTCTCGCGGGGACCGATAGCCAAAAACATTCAGTACTTC
many	TRBD2	TRBV7-2	TRBJ2-3	CASSSLGGPAGGDTQYF	TGTGCCAGCAGCTCTTTGGGGGGCCCAGCGGGGGGGGATACGCAGTATTTT
-	-	TRBV7-9	TRBJ2-2	CASSFGQGWSYTGELFF	TGTGCCAGCAGCTTCGGGCAGGGCTGGTCTTACACCGGGGAGCTGTTTTTT
many	TRBD2	TRBV7-2	TRBJ2-3	CASSLGVRASGVTDTQYF	TGTGCCAGCAGCTTAGGCGTTAGGGCAAGCGGGGTCACAGATACGCAGTATTTT
many	-	TRBV29-1	TRBJ1-2	CSVVDSGYGYTF	TGCAGCGTTGTGGACAGTGGCTATGGCTACACCTTC
-	TRBD2	TRBV5-1	TRBJ2-5	CASSWTSTRQETQYF	TGCGCCAGCAGCTGGACTAGCACGCGGCAAGAGACCCAGTACTTC
-	TRBD2	TRBV19	TRBJ2-1	CASSILAGADNEQFF	TGTGCCAGTAGTATACTAGCGGGGGCAGACAATGAGCAGTTCTTC
-	-	TRBV20-1	TRBJ2-2	CSALTSPPHQFGELFF	TGCAGTGCCTTGACTAGTCCTCCCCATCAGTTCGGGGAGCTGTTTTTT
medium-sized	TRBD1	TRBV10-2	TRBJ2-3	CASSAHRTGRQDTQYF	TGCGCCAGCAGTGCCCATCGGACAGGGCGCCAGGATACGCAGTATTTT
-	-	TRBV28	TRBJ1-6	CASSLQGTSPLHF	TGTGCCAGCAGTTTACAGGGGACTTCACCCCTCCACTTT